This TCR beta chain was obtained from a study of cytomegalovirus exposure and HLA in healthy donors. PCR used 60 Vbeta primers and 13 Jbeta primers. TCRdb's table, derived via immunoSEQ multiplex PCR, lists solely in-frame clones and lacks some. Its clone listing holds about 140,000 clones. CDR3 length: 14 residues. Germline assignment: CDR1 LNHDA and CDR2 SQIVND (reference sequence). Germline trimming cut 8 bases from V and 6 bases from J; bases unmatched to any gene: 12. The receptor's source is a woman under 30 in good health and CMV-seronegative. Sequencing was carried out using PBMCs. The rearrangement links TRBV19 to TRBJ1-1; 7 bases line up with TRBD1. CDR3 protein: CASSQGRQGPEAFF. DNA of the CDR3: TGTGCCAGTTCCCAGGGGCGACAGGGTCCTGAAGCTTTCTTT.